These 14 T cell receptor beta chains share one sample of origin, sequenced in a study of cytomegalovirus exposure and HLA in healthy donors. PCR was performed using 60 Vbeta and 13 Jbeta primers. The protocol was immunoSEQ multiplex PCR, while the TCRdb copy is restricted to in-frame clones and leaves out a portion. The table lists about 120,000 clones, around 66% of them singletons. The sample consisted of PBMCs. The source of these receptors is a woman aged 40 to 50 in good health and CMV-seropositive.

The V gene is TRBV30, the J gene TRBJ2-2; TRBD1 aligns across 8 bases. V lost 6 bases to trimming and J lost 0 bases; unmatched junction nucleotides: 6. This CDR3 is built from 15 residues. Germline CDR1 and CDR2: GTSNPN and SVGIG (reference sequence). The CDR3 here is CACRQGLANTGELFF. CDR3 nucleotides: TGTGCCTGCAGACAGGGGCTGGCGAACACCGGGGAGCTGTTTTTT.

The rearrangement joins TRBV4-2 to TRBJ2-7; TRBD2 matches 14 bases. J was trimmed by 9 bases and V by 0 bases; bases with no gene match: 13. The CDR3 is 18 amino acids. Germline values: CDR1 LGHNA, CDR2 YNFKEQ. CDR3 sequence: CASSQDPGLAGGRRGQYF. In nucleotides, the CDR3 is TGTGCCAGCAGCCAAGACCCAGGACTAGCGGGGGGCCGGAGGGGGCAGTACTTC.

The V call is TRBV15, the J call TRBJ2-7; TRBD1 might be the D (7 bases). The germline CDR1 and CDR2 sequences are LNHNV and YYDKDF (reference sequence). CDR3 length: 15 residues. V gave up 3 bases and J gave up 2 bases, with 14 bases separating them. The CDR3 region is CATSRGGTGAYEQYF. The DNA of the CDR3 is TGTGCCACCAGCAGGGGGGGAACAGGGGCCTACGAGCAGTACTTC.

The chain joins TRBV5-4 to TRBJ2-5; weak D call: TRBD2 (6 bases). This CDR3 comprises 14 residues. The V and J ends lost 4 bases and 5 bases respectively, with 15 bases between them. Germline lookup yields CDR1 SGHNT and CDR2 YYREEE (reference sequence). The CDR3 sequence is CASSPGLPWETQYF. CDR3 in DNA: TGTGCCAGCAGCCCGGGACTCCCCTGGGAGACCCAGTACTTC.

The chain carries TRBV19 and TRBJ2-7, with 8 bases lining up with TRBD1. There are 13 residues in the CDR3. Per the germline V gene, CDR1 is LNHDA and CDR2 is SQIVND (reference sequence). V dropped 7 bases and J dropped 6; count of bases not matched to a gene: 8. The CDR3 region has the DNA TGTGCCAGTACGGGACAGGCTTCTGGCGAGCAGTACTTC. Protein: CASTGQASGEQYF.

About this clone: A read error may account for a junction end that differs from germline. The chain recombines TRBV6-4 with TRBJ1-5, with 7 bases lining up with TRBD1. This CDR3 has 14 amino acids. Germline lookup yields CDR1 MRHNA and CDR2 SNTAGT. The CDR3 loop is CAGRSRTGRDPQHF. The CDR3 nucleotides are TGTGCCGGCAGATCGCGGACAGGAAGGGATCCCCAGCATTTT.

This clone was seen a handful of times. The chain joins TRBV9 to TRBJ2-1; 12 bases map to TRBD2. The J segment lost 8 bases and the V segment lost 3 bases, leaving 9 bases of the junction unmatched. The CDR3 is made up of 16 amino acids. From germline, CDR1 is SGDLS and CDR2 YYNGEE. The CDR3 region is CASSGLAGGFGDEQFF. The CDR3 DNA reads TGTGCCAGCAGCGGCCTAGCGGGAGGGTTTGGGGATGAGCAGTTCTTC.

The sample holds one count of this clone. The rearrangement links TRBV28 to TRBJ1-2, with D maybe TRBD1 (5 bases). The CDR3 totals 18 residues. CDR1 is MDHEN, CDR2 SYDVKM, per germline. V lost 3 bases and J lost 2, with 22 bases in between. CDR3 residues: CASSFRVGIQKGNYGYTF. The CDR3 nucleotides read TGTGCCAGCAGTTTTCGGGTAGGGATCCAGAAGGGGAACTATGGCTACACCTTC.

The chain carries TRBV28 and TRBJ2-7, with D tentatively TRBD1 (5 bases). Per the germline V gene, CDR1 is MDHEN and CDR2 is SYDVKM. This CDR3 has 13 amino acids. The V and J ends lost 6 bases and 3 bases respectively, with 12 bases between them. Here the CDR3 DNA reads TGTGCCAGCAGAGCTCAAGGGGACTACGAGCAGTACTTC. Encoded protein: CASRAQGDYEQYF. The full variable domain, completed using reference TRBV28 and TRBJ2-7, is DVKVTQSSRYLVKRTGEKVFLECVQDMDHENMFWYRQDPGLGLRLIYFSYDVKMKEKGDIPEGYSVSREKKERFSLILESASTNQTSMYLCASRAQGDYEQYFGPGTRLTVT.

V is TRBV5-1 and J is TRBJ2-7, with TRBD1 identical over 9 bases. The length of the CDR3 is 15 residues. The V gene's germline CDR1 is SGHRS and CDR2 YFSETQ. The V gene end was trimmed by 3 bases and the J gene end by 9 bases; junction bases not matched to a gene: 13. The CDR3, as DNA: TGCGCCAGCAGCTCTCAGGGGACAGGGTTACGAAGGCAGTACTTC. The encoded protein is CASSSQGTGLRRQYF.

This clone was detected only a few times. The V and J genes are TRBV21-1 and TRBJ1-5. TRBV21-1 constitutes a pseudogene. CDR3 length: 12 residues. CDR3 nucleotides: TGTGCCAGCAGCACTGGCAATCAGCCCCAGCATTTT. Translation gives CASSTGNQPQHF.

This clone was counted a few times. The V and J genes are TRBV6-6 and TRBJ2-2; TRBD2 matches at 8 bases. Trimming cost V 0 bases and J 1 base; bases outside gene matches: 1. The CDR3 loop spans 16 amino acids. Germline-derived CDR1 and CDR2 are MNHNY and SVGAGI (reference sequence). DNA of the CDR3: TGTGCCAGCAGTTACTCCGCGGGGGGGAACACCGGGGAGCTGTTTTTT. This encodes CASSYSAGGNTGELFF.

This clone was recorded a few times. This chain uses TRBV5-1 with TRBJ2-1; tentative D call: TRBD2 (6 bases). CDR1 and CDR2 (germline): SGHRS, YFSETQ. This CDR3 is built from 17 residues. V was pared by 4 bases and J by 4 bases, with 21 bases between. The DNA of the CDR3 is TGCGCCAGCAGCAGGGAGGTGGGCGGAGATACTTACAATGAGCAGTTCTTC. It specifies CASSREVGGDTYNEQFF.

To note about this clone: Mismatch with germline at one junction end may stem from a read error. V is TRBV7-7 and J is TRBJ2-5; 7 bases line up with TRBD1. This CDR3 is 13 amino acids long. Per the germline V gene, CDR1 is SSHAT and CDR2 is FNYEAQ (reference sequence). The CDR3 region is CASSSGQQETQYF. CDR3 DNA: TGTGCTAGCAGCTCGGGACAGCAAGAGACCCAGTACTTC.